This is a list of T cell receptor beta chains from one sample in a study of cytomegalovirus exposure and HLA in healthy donors. TCRdb keeps only in-frame clones here, not all; method: immunoSEQ multiplex PCR. The table records about 130,000 clones, approximately 84% of them present only once. The material sequenced was PBMCs. The receptors come from a boy aged 2 to 9 in good health and CMV-seronegative. Both conserved end residues are part of each CDR3. The D gene is left open where the match is weak. Clone size, where shown, is once, few, many, or a class for clones that have expanded.

CDR3 DNA | CDR3 protein | V gene | D gene | J gene | clone size
TGTGCCAGCGAAGGACAGCGAAAAGCCCCAGAAAAACTGTTTTTT | CASEGQRKAPEKLFF | TRBV2 | NA | TRBJ1-4 | NA
TGTGCCAGCAGAACCGCAGGGGTTGGTACGCAGTATTTT | CASRTAGVGTQYF | TRBV6-5 | NA | TRBJ2-3 | NA
TGTGCCAGCAGCTGGTTCCGGGACAGGGGGCAGGGCTATGGCTACACCTTC | CASSWFRDRGQGYGYTF | TRBV7-9 | TRBD1 | TRBJ1-2 | once
TGTGCCACCAGCAGAGTTAAGGAGGTGTGGAATAACTATGGCTACACCTTC | CATSRVKEVWNNYGYTF | TRBV15 | NA | TRBJ1-2 | NA
TGTGCCACCCTCGACACCGTCTATGGCTACACCTTC | CATLDTVYGYTF | TRBV7-2 | NA | TRBJ1-2 | NA
TGTGCCAGCAGCGCCGGGGGGCTCGGAACCCTCCACTTT | CASSAGGLGTLHF | TRBV9 | NA | TRBJ1-6 | NA
TGCGCCAGCAGCCAAAGCGCACCGAGCGATACGCAGTATTTT | CASSQSAPSDTQYF | TRBV5-1 | NA | TRBJ2-3 | NA
TGTGCCAGCAACAGACCCGACAGGGGGCACGAGCAGTACTTC | CASNRPDRGHEQYF | TRBV18 | TRBD1 | TRBJ2-7 | NA
TGTGCCAGCAGCCAACCCGCCGGGACAGGAGCCTACGAGCAGTACTTC | CASSQPAGTGAYEQYF | TRBV4-2 | TRBD1 | TRBJ2-7 | NA
TGTGCCAGCAGTTCCCCCAACAGAGAGACCCAGTACTTC | CASSSPNRETQYF | TRBV28 | NA | TRBJ2-5 | NA
TGTGCCAGCAGCCCCCCTAGTGGCAATGAGCAGTTCTTC | CASSPPSGNEQFF | TRBV9 | NA | TRBJ2-1 | NA
TGTGCCAGCAGCGGACAGAGAGGAGTTCTATACTTC | CASSGQRGVLYF | TRBV5-4 | NA | TRBJ2-4 | NA
TGCGCCAGCAGCCTCACCGTAGGTCCGGGGGAGACCCAGTACTTC | CASSLTVGPGETQYF | TRBV4-3 | NA | TRBJ2-5 | NA
TGCGCCAGCAGCCCCGGAACCGGGACATCCAACTTCTATGGCTACACCTTC | CASSPGTGTSNFYGYTF | TRBV4-3 | NA | TRBJ1-2 | NA
TGTGCCAGCAGCTTACCGCCGCGGGGGGCCTCCCTAGGAGGGGCTTTCTTT | CASSLPPRGASLGGAFF | TRBV7-2 | NA | TRBJ1-1 | NA
TGTGCCAGTAGTGTCTCTCGACAGCTAATGAACACTGAAGCTTTCTTT | CASSVSRQLMNTEAFF | TRBV19 | NA | TRBJ1-1 | NA
TGTGCCAGTTCCCTCTTATACAATGAGCAGTTCTTC | CASSLLYNEQFF | TRBV19 | NA | TRBJ2-1 | NA
TGTGCCAGCAGCTTAGAGGGGGCTAGCAATCAGCCCCAGCATTTT | CASSLEGASNQPQHF | TRBV7-9 | TRBD1 | TRBJ1-5 | NA
TGTGCCAGCAGTTTTGGGCAGGGTACCCCAGGCTACACCTTC | CASSFGQGTPGYTF | TRBV28 | NA | TRBJ1-2 | NA
TGCAGCGTTGGAGGACAGGGGGGCACTGAAGCTTTCTTT | CSVGGQGGTEAFF | TRBV29-1 | TRBD1 | TRBJ1-1 | NA
TGTGCCAGCTCACCAGTTCAGGGTGCGAACACCGGGGAGCTGTTTTTT | CASSPVQGANTGELFF | TRBV18 | NA | TRBJ2-2 | NA
TGTGCCAGCAGCCGAACAGGAGTGAGCTCCTACGAGCAGTACTTC | CASSRTGVSSYEQYF | TRBV7-2 | NA | TRBJ2-7 | NA
TGTGCCAGCAGCTTAAGGGGGACAACAAGAGATACGCAGTATTTT | CASSLRGTTRDTQYF | TRBV7-2 | NA | TRBJ2-3 | once
TGCAGCGCCCCGACAGGGCAAAGGGATGGCTACACCTTC | CSAPTGQRDGYTF | TRBV29-1 | TRBD1 | TRBJ1-2 | NA
TGTGCCAGCTCTCTGGGACTAGGGGACACTGAAGCTTTCTTT | CASSLGLGDTEAFF | TRBV18 | NA | TRBJ1-1 | NA
TGCGCCAGCAGCTCCTCCGGGACAGGGGGCTGGGGAGAGACCCAGTACTTC | CASSSSGTGGWGETQYF | TRBV5-1 | TRBD1 | TRBJ2-5 | NA
TGTGCCAGCAGCTTAGGTGGGGCTGTCGAGACCCAGTACTTC | CASSLGGAVETQYF | TRBV11-2 | NA | TRBJ2-5 | once
TGTGCCACCAGCCTACGGGACAGGGGGCTCTCCTACAATGAGCAGTTCTTC | CATSLRDRGLSYNEQFF | TRBV15 | TRBD1 | TRBJ2-1 | NA
TGCGCCAGCAGCCAAGAGATCAGTAGCATGAACACTGAAGCTTTCTTT | CASSQEISSMNTEAFF | TRBV4-1 | NA | TRBJ1-1 | NA
TGTGCCAGCAGTCGGACAGTTTTTAACACTGAAGCTTTCTTT | CASSRTVFNTEAFF | TRBV6-1 | NA | TRBJ1-1 | NA
TGTGCCAGCTACTTAGGGCAGGGTAGGACCGGGGAGCTGTTTTTT | CASYLGQGRTGELFF | TRBV27 | NA | TRBJ2-2 | NA
TGTGCCAGCAGTGAAAGGAAGGGACAGGGGGCGCGGGGCTACACCTTC | CASSERKGQGARGYTF | TRBV2 | TRBD1 | TRBJ1-2 | NA